The next 7 T cell receptor beta chains were all read from a single sample in a study of OX40 agonist ivuxolimab in advanced cancers. The method was immunoSEQ multiplex PCR; TCRdb's version includes in-frame clones alone and lacks a portion of them. The sample carries tens of thousands of clones, around 90% recorded once. The source was CD4+ or CD8+ T cells sorted from blood, collected in a trial of the OX40 agonist ivuxolimab. The receptor source for this set is an adult with an advanced solid tumor such as melanoma, head and neck, liver or kidney cancer.

This clone came up a few times. The gene calls are TRBV28 and TRBJ2-1; 10 positions match TRBD2. CDR1 and CDR2 (germline): MDHEN, SYDVKM. The CDR3 totals 17 residues. The J segment lost 0 bases and the V segment lost 2 bases, leaving 4 bases of the junction unmatched. In DNA, the CDR3 is TGTGCCAGCAGTTTACAACTAGCGGGGCCCTCCTACAATGAGCAGTTCTTC. This gives the protein CASSLQLAGPSYNEQFF.

DNA for the CDR3: TGTGCCATCAGTGAGTCTCCTAGCGGGATGGCAGGGGAGACCCAGTACTTC. Residues: CAISESPSGMAGETQYF. The chain couples TRBV10-3 to TRBJ2-5; 9 nucleotides line up with TRBD2. With 0 bases clipped from V and 5 bases from J, the junction kept 10 bases outside the gene matches. CDR1 and CDR2 from the germline V gene are ENHRY and SYGVKD. This CDR3 is built from 17 residues.

This chain joins TRBV5-6 and TRBJ1-5, with 8 bases lining up with TRBD1. This CDR3 region has 15 residues. The V gene end was trimmed by 4 bases and the J gene end by 3 bases; junction bases not matched to a gene: 6. Germline V gene sequence: CDR1 SGHDT, CDR2 YYEEEE. CDR3: CASSAGQGFNQPQHF. The CDR3 region has the DNA TGTGCCAGCAGCGCTGGACAGGGATTCAATCAGCCCCAGCATTTT.

V usage is TRBV2 and J usage is TRBJ2-2, with 8 bases identical to TRBD1. This CDR3 is built from 14 residues. The germline V gene has CDR1 SNHLY and CDR2 FYNNEI. The J segment lost 4 bases and the V segment lost 4 bases, leaving 2 bases of the junction unmatched. DNA for the CDR3: TGTGCCAGCAGTGCCGGGACAGGCACCGGGGAGCTGTTTTTT. This codes for CASSAGTGTGELFF.

V gene TRBV9 combines with J gene TRBJ2-3; 7 bases are shared with TRBD2. Germline V gene data show CDR1 as SGDLS and CDR2 as YYNGEE. This CDR3 has 15 amino acids. Trimming removed 4 bases from V and 4 bases from J; junction bases left unmatched: 9. The CDR3: CASSTRDYWADTQYF. The DNA of the CDR3 is TGTGCCAGCAGCACCCGGGACTACTGGGCAGATACGCAGTATTTT.

This sequence joins TRBV7-9 and TRBJ1-2; no reliable D call. Germline CDR1 reads SEHNR; CDR2 reads FQNEAQ (reference sequence). V lost 5 bases and J 2 bases, leaving 3 bases between the germline ends. This CDR3 spans 11 amino acids. The CDR3 sequence is CASSENYGYTF. CDR3 DNA sequence: TGTGCCAGCAGCGAAAACTATGGCTACACCTTC.

This clone was seen just once. This chain uses TRBV19 with TRBJ2-2, with 12 bases lining up with TRBD1. J lost 4 bases, V lost 4 bases, and 4 bases had no gene match. CDR3 length equals 16 residues. In germline, CDR1 is LNHDA, CDR2 SQIVND (reference sequence). This CDR3 reads CASSNRDRGPTGELFF. The DNA for the CDR3 is TGTGCCAGTAGTAACCGGGACAGGGGGCCCACCGGGGAGCTGTTTTTT.